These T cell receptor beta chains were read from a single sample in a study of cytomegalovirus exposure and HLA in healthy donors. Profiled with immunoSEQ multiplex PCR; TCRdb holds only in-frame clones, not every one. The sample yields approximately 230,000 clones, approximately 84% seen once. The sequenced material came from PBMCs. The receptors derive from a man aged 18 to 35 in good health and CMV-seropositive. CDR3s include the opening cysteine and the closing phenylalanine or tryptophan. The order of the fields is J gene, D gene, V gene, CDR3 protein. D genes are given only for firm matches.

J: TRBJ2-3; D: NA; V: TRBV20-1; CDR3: CSARLTDTQYF
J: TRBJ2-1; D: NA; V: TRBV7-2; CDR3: CASSSESPLNNEQFF
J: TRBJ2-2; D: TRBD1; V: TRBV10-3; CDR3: CAISGQGNTGELFF
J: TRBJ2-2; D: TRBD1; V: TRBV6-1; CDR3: CASKDREGGELFF
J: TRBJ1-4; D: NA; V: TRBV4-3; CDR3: CASSQLPDQNEKLFF
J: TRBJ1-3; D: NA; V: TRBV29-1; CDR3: CSVDFAEASGNTIYF
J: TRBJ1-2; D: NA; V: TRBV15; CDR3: CATSRGPSVYGYTF
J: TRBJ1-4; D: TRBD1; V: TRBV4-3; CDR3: CASSRPGQGDEKLFF
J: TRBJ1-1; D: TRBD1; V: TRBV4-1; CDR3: CATAPGQGATEAFF
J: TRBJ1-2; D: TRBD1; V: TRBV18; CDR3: CASSLGQGDGYTF
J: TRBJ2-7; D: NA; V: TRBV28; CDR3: CASTDLRGYEQYF
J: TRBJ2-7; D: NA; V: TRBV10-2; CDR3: CASGGQSSSYEQYF
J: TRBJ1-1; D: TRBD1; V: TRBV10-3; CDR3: CASTGGNTEAFF
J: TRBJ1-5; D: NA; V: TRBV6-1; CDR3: CASSDGSNQPQHF
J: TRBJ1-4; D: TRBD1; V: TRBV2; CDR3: CASREHRGYNEKLFF
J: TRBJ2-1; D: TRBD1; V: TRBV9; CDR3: CASSVRTGQGKDEQFF
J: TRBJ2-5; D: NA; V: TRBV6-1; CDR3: CASILGAGQETQYF
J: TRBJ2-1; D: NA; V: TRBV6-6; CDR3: CASSYLGADEQFF
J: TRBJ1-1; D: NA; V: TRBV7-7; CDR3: CASSHGHPPMNTEAFF
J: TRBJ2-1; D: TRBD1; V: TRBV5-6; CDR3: CASSADRNEQFF
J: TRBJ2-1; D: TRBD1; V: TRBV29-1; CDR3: CSVGTGISNEQFF
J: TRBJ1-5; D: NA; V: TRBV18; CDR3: CASSPLYSNQPQHF
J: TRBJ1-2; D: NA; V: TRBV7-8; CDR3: CASSPVETRSYTF
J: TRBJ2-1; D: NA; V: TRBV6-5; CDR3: CASSSTGRLRNEQFF
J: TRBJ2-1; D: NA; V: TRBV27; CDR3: CASSPWDGAYNEQFF
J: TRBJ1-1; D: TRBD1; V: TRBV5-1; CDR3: CASTWTGGTTEAFF
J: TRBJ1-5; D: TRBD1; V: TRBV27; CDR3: CASTMTGGHQPQHF
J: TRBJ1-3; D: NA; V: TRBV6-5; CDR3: CASSVLSSGNTIYF
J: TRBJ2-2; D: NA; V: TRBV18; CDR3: CASSRGGTGELFF
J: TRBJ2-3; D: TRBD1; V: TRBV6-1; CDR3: CASRGTGNPDTQYF
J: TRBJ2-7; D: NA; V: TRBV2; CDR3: CASSKSSYEQYF
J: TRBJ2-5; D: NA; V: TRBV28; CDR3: CASRISGRGYEETQYF
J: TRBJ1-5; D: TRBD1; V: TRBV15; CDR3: CATSRERQGNQPQHF
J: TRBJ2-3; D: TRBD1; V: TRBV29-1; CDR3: CSVEGTGGATDTQYF
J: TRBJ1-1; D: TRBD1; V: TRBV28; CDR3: CASRDRDRRNTEAFF
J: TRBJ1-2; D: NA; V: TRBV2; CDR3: CASSGSADSNYGYTF
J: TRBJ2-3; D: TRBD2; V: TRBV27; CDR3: CASSPTLAGADTQYF
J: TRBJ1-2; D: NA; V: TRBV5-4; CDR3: CASSLGADYYGYTF
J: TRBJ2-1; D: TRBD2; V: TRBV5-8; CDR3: CASSPPGLADEQFF
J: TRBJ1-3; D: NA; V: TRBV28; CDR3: CASSFRGPGNTIYF
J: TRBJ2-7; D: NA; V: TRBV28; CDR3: CASSYGAGGYEQYF
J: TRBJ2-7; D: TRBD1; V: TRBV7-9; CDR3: CASSWDRVNEQYF
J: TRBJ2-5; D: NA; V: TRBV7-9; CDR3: CASSLLDRRHQETQYF
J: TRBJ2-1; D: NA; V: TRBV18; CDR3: CASSERITYNEQFF
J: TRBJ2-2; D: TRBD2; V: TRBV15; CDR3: CATARLAEAGELFF
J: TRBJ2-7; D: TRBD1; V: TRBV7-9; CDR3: CASSLEGYRGPEVQYF
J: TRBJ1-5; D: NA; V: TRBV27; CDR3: CASSPFAGLSNQPQHF
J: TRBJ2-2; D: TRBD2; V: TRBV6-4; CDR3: CASSDPNPSGGDTGELFF
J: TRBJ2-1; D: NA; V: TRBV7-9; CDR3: CASTFGGTYNEQFF
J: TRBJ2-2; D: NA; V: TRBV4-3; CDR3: CASSQDIPSWGSGTGELFF
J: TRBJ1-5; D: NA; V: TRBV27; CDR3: CASSGYLNQPQHF
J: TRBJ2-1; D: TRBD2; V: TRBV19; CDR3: CASSIGSGPAQFF
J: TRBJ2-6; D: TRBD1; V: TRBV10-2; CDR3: CASSATGGGSGANVLTF
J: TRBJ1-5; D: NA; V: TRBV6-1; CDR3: CASSEGRNQPQHF
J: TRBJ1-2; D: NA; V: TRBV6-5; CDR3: CASRPDRLHGYTF
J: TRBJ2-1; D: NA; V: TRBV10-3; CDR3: CAISESQDAHEQFF
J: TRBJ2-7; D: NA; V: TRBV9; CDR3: CASSASGDLYEQYF
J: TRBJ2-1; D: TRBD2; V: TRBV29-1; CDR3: CTISGLAGVVDEQFF
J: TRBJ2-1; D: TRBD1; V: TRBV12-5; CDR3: CASGLVLTGADDNEQFF
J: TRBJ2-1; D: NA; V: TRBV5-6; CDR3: CASSLLENEQFF